The present TCR beta chain was sequenced within a study of T cell repertoires in cytomegalovirus infection. Across the whole study: A matching HLA type, together with CMV infection, was signaled by public TCR beta signatures.

Study-wide results and caveats: Dominating the ex vivo response were HLA-C-restricted CMV-specific TCR beta clonotypes. Individuals carrying CMV plus the relevant HLA were identified by cumulative frequency of public TCR beta families.

Using its own MiXCR run on the reads, TCRdb lists one record per CDR3 protein. This table has 160,000 or so distinct CDR3 sequences, about 20% appearing once. The junction had 7 bases not matched to a gene; V was cut back by 7 bases and J by 2 bases. This CDR3 spans 16 amino acids. Germline V gives CDR1 SGHTA, CDR2 FQGNSA. This clonotype came up a few times. The antigen remains unidentified. This sequence joins TRBV7-2 and TRBJ2-6; 8 nucleotides match TRBD1. Specimen: CD8+ T cells from cultured PBMCs, collected from culture after CMV antigen stimulation. The clonotype originates from a human donor in good health (CMV status not recorded). Some clones in this sample may be carry-over from other donors' samples. The CDR3 sequence is CASNGQGVTGANVLTF. DNA of the CDR3: TGTGCCAGCAATGGACAGGGAGTAACTGGGGCCAACGTCCTGACTTTC.